Listed below are T cell receptor beta chains from one sample, sequenced in a study of blood T cell repertoires in COVID-19. Method: immunoSEQ multiplex PCR; TCRdb's copy keeps in-frame clones and lacks some. The sample shows about 200,000 clones, around 90% of them seen only once. The sample was peripheral blood. The receptors come from a man in his forties or fifties with active or convalescent COVID-19. The CDR3 runs from the conserved cysteine through the conserved F or W. The D gene is left open where the match is weak. Where a row states a size, it is once, few, many or the class of an expanded clone; other rows omit it.

len	v_gene	d_gene	j_gene	abundance	CDR3nt	CDR3aa
15	TRBV6-6	TRBD2	TRBJ2-5	.	TGTGCCAGCAGTCCGGGGGGGGCCGGGCGAGAGACCCAGTACTTC	CASSPGGAGRETQYF
18	TRBV10-3	TRBD1	TRBJ1-5	.	TGTGCCATCAGTGAGTCATCAGGGGGCGCCTCGAGCAATCAGCCCCAGCATTTT	CAISESSGGASSNQPQHF
16	TRBV13	.	TRBJ1-4	.	TGTGCCAGCAGCTTAGGATCACTCGCAACTAATGAAAAACTGTTTTTT	CASSLGSLATNEKLFF
15	TRBV29-1	TRBD1	TRBJ1-5	few	TGCAGCGTTGTCGGGACAGCCGATAGCAATCAGCCCCAGCATTTT	CSVVGTADSNQPQHF
14	TRBV20-1	.	TRBJ1-4	.	TGCAGTGCTAGTTCGGTGACAGGCAGCGAAAAACTGTTTTTT	CSASSVTGSEKLFF
16	TRBV9	.	TRBJ2-4	.	TGTGCCAGCAGCGTAGCTGGGGGACAAGGCATAAACATTCAGTACTTC	CASSVAGGQGINIQYF
15	TRBV19	TRBD1	TRBJ1-2	.	TGTGCCAGTAGTATACCCCGGACAGGGGACTATGGCTACACCTTC	CASSIPRTGDYGYTF
13	TRBV3-1/TRBV3-2	.	TRBJ2-7	.	TGTGCCAGCAGCCTCAGCGGGTGGAACGAGCAGTACTTC	CASSLSGWNEQYF
17	TRBV5-1	TRBD2	TRBJ2-2	.	TGCGCCAGCAGCTCTTCCACGGGACTAGGGAAAACCGGGGAGCTGTTTTTT	CASSSSTGLGKTGELFF
15	TRBV7-9	.	TRBJ1-5	.	TGTGCCAGCAGCTTAGGGGGCAGGGAAAATCAGCCCCAGCATTTT	CASSLGGRENQPQHF
14	TRBV6-5	.	TRBJ1-2	once	TGTGCCAGCAGTTACTTCGGACAGAACTATGGCTACACCTTC	CASSYFGQNYGYTF